This is a list of T cell receptor beta chains from one sample in a study of T cell responses to AZD1222 COVID-19 vaccine. Clones were read by immunoSEQ multiplex PCR, and TCRdb kept only the in-frame ones, dropping some. The profile shows 150,000 to 200,000 clones, 85% to 95% of them singletons. The source was peripheral blood, collected on day 0 of AZD1222 vaccination. Source of these receptors: an adult in good health. CDR3s include the opening cysteine and the closing phenylalanine or tryptophan. A D gene is named only where the DNA matches it firmly. Clone sizes are given selectively: once, few, many, or a class where the clone is expanded.

len,j_gene,v_gene,abundance,d_gene,CDR3nt,CDR3aa
11,TRBJ2-5,TRBV20-1,-,-,TGCAGTGCTAATAGGGGCGGGACCCAGTACTTC,CSANRGGTQYF
17,TRBJ2-1,TRBV21-1,few,-,TGTGCCAGCAGCAAAGGTAGTCAGGGGCGGAGGGACAATGAGCAGTTCTTC,CASSKGSQGRRDNEQFF
15,TRBJ2-2,TRBV7-8,-,TRBD1,TGTGCCAGCAGCTTAGCGACCCAGGGGGTCGGGGAGCTGTTTTTT,CASSLATQGVGELFF
15,TRBJ1-3,TRBV2,once,-,TGTGCCAGCAGTGAAGACCGGGGCTCTGGAAACACCATATATTTT,CASSEDRGSGNTIYF
15,TRBJ2-2,TRBV2,-,-,TGTGCCAGCAGTGAAGATAGGGCAGGCGCCGGGGAGCTGTTTTTT,CASSEDRAGAGELFF
14,TRBJ1-2,TRBV21-1,-,-,TGTGCCAGCAGTGAGTGGGGGCGGTACTATGGCTACACCTTC,CASSEWGRYYGYTF
17,TRBJ2-3,TRBV10-3,-,TRBD2,TGTGCCATCAGGAAGGAGCGGGAGGGCCCCTCGACAGATACGCAGTATTTT,CAIRKEREGPSTDTQYF
20,TRBJ2-6,TRBV2,-,TRBD2,TGTGCCAGCAGGATACTAAGGTTTAGCGGGGGTTCCTCTGGGGCCAACGTCCTGACTTTC,CASRILRFSGGSSGANVLTF
16,TRBJ2-7,TRBV6-5,once,-,TGTGCCAGCAGTTACTCGAAATCTAGCCTAAGGCAGGAGCAGTACTTC,CASSYSKSSLRQEQYF
15,TRBJ1-1,TRBV5-4,-,-,TGTGCCAGCACCGATGTGGGGGGAGCGAACACTGAAGCTTTCTTT,CASTDVGGANTEAFF
15,TRBJ2-3,TRBV19,-,-,TGTGCCAGTACCCCGATAATGGGGTTTAGAGATACGCAGTATTTT,CASTPIMGFRDTQYF
14,TRBJ2-7,TRBV6-1,-,TRBD1,TGTGCCAGCAGTCCGGGACAGATCCTCTACGAGCAGTACTTC,CASSPGQILYEQYF
16,TRBJ1-1,TRBV5-6,-,TRBD1,TGTGCCAGCAGCCCCCGTCAAGGACAGGTGAACACTGAAGCTTTCTTT,CASSPRQGQVNTEAFF
14,TRBJ2-7,TRBV14,once,TRBD1,TGTGCCAGCAGCATCGGACAGGGCCCCTACGAGCAGTACTTC,CASSIGQGPYEQYF
16,TRBJ2-2,TRBV6-5,-,TRBD1,TGTGCCAGCAGTTTAAGGGGGACAGGTACCCCCGGGGAGCTGTTTTTT,CASSLRGTGTPGELFF
15,TRBJ1-6,TRBV9,-,TRBD1,TGTGCCAGCAGCGTAGGGCGGCAGGGGGTATCACCCCTCCACTTT,CASSVGRQGVSPLHF
11,TRBJ2-1,TRBV10-1,-,-,TGCGCCAGCAGTGAGTACAATGAGCAGTTCTTC,CASSEYNEQFF
13,TRBJ1-2,TRBV5-1,-,-,TGCGCCAGCAGCCCCGGACAGAGCTATGGCTACACCTTC,CASSPGQSYGYTF
13,TRBJ1-1,TRBV3-1/TRBV3-2,-,-,TGTGCCAGCAGCCAAGTAGGCCAGGCTGAAGCTTTCTTT,CASSQVGQAEAFF
15,TRBJ2-3,TRBV19,-,-,TGTGCCAGTAGTATCGCCCAAGAGGGTCCAGATACGCAGTATTTT,CASSIAQEGPDTQYF
12,TRBJ2-1,TRBV29-1,-,-,TGCAGCGATCGACAGCCATACAATGAGCAGTTCTTC,CSDRQPYNEQFF
15,TRBJ2-3,TRBV27,-,TRBD2,TGTGCCAGCAGTTTACGGCTCCCGGGAGGAGATACGCAGTATTTT,CASSLRLPGGDTQYF
16,TRBJ2-6,TRBV19,once,-,TGTGCCAGTAAGATGTGGAGAAGCTCTGGGGCCAACGTCCTGACTTTC,CASKMWRSSGANVLTF
15,TRBJ2-2,TRBV6-6,-,-,TGTGCCAGCAGCCGGACACGGTTGAACACCGGGGAGCTGTTTTTT,CASSRTRLNTGELFF
14,TRBJ2-7,TRBV2,-,TRBD1,TGTGCCAGCGGGGACAGGACGAACACCTACGAGCAGTACTTC,CASGDRTNTYEQYF
12,TRBJ2-7,TRBV2,-,-,TGTGCCAGCAGTGACCTTCGCTACGAGCAGTACTTC,CASSDLRYEQYF
11,TRBJ2-1,TRBV6-5,-,-,TGTGCCAGCACTGGCCTCAATGAGCAGTTCTTC,CASTGLNEQFF
15,TRBJ2-1,TRBV30,-,-,TGTGCCTGGAGCCCCACTGCGCGGGGTGGAAATGAGCAGTTCTTC,CAWSPTARGGNEQFF
13,TRBJ2-1,TRBV7-9,-,-,TGTGCCAGCAGCCGCCTCTTGGTCAATGAGCAGTTCTTC,CASSRLLVNEQFF
16,TRBJ2-1,TRBV3-1/TRBV3-2,-,TRBD2,TGTGCCAGCACCCCCCGCCGACTAGCGGGAGGCAATGAGCAGTTCTTC,CASTPRRLAGGNEQFF
13,TRBJ2-2,TRBV18,-,-,TGTGCCAGCTCAATAAGCCGTGACGGGGAGCTGTTTTTT,CASSISRDGELFF
16,TRBJ1-3,TRBV11-2,-,-,TGTGCCAGCAGCTTAGACGCCGGGATCTCTGGAAACACCATATATTTT,CASSLDAGISGNTIYF
12,TRBJ1-4,TRBV30,-,-,TGTGCCAGACAAGGCGGTAATGAAAAACTGTTTTTT,CARQGGNEKLFF
14,TRBJ1-4,TRBV2,-,-,TGTGCCAGCAGGTTTCAGGGGCTTGGGGAAAAACTGTTTTTT,CASRFQGLGEKLFF